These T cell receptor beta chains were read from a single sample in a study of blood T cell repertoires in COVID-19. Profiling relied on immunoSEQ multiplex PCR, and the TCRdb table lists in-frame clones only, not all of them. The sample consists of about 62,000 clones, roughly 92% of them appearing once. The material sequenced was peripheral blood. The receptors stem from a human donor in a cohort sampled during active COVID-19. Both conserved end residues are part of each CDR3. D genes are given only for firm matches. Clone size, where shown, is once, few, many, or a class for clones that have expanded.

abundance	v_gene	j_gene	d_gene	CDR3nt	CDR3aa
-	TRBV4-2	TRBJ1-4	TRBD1	TGTGCCAGCAGCCAGGGCTCCGGGACAGAGAATGAAAAACTGTTTTTT	CASSQGSGTENEKLFF
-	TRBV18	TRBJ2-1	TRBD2	TGTGCCAGCTCCCCCGCAGGGAGGGACAATGAGCAGTTCTTC	CASSPAGRDNEQFF
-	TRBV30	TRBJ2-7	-	TGTGCCTGGGGACAGAGGACTAGCTCCTACGAGCAGTACTTC	CAWGQRTSSYEQYF
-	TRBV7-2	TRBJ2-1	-	TGTGCCAGCAGCTCCTCACTGTCCAGGGATGAGCAGTTCTTC	CASSSSLSRDEQFF
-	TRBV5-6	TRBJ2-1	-	TGTGCCAGCAGCCTTGGGACACTAAGTTTTTTCTTC	CASSLGTLSFFF
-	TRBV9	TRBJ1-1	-	TGTGCCAGCAGCAGCTCCACTGAAGCTTTCTTT	CASSSSTEAFF
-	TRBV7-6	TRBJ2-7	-	TGTGCCAGCAGCTTAGAGAGCAGGGAATATGCAATATACGAGCAGTACTTC	CASSLESREYAIYEQYF
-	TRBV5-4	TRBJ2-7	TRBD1	TGTGCCAGCAGCTTGCCGGGCGCCGGATCAGGGGGCGCGAGATCCGAGCAGTACTTC	CASSLPGAGSGGARSEQYF
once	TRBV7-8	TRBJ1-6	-	TGTGCCAGCAGCCCTACTGAACAGCTGAATTCACCCCTCCACTTT	CASSPTEQLNSPLHF
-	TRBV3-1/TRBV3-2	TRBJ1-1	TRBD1	TGTGCCAGCAGCCAGGGACAGGAAGCTTTCTTT	CASSQGQEAFF
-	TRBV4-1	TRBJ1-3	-	TGCGCCAGCAGCCCCCCCAGGAGGGGAGGTCCCTACGTGAGAAACACCATATATTTT	CASSPPRRGGPYVRNTIYF
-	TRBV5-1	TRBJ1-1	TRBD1	TGCGCCAGCAGCCCCACGGGACAGTCGAGGAGGATGAACACTGAAGCTTTCTTT	CASSPTGQSRRMNTEAFF
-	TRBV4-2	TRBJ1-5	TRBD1	TGTGCCAGCAGCCAAGGCTTTCGGGACAGAGGGAATCAGCCCCAGCATTTT	CASSQGFRDRGNQPQHF
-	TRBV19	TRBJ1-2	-	TGTGCCAGTAGTATATCTCGACAATATGGCTACACCTTC	CASSISRQYGYTF
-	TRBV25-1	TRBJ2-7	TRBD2	TGTGCCAGCAGGGGGACTAGCGGGGGGTACGAGCAGTACTTC	CASRGTSGGYEQYF
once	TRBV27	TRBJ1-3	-	TGTGCCAGCAGTCGAGGGAGCTCTGGAAACACCATATATTTT	CASSRGSSGNTIYF
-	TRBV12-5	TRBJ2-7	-	TGTGCTAGTGGTATTGGCGCGGGCGTCTACGAGCAGTACTTC	CASGIGAGVYEQYF
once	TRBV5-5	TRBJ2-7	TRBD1	TGTGCCAGCAGGGGGGACAGCTACGAGCAGTACTTC	CASRGDSYEQYF
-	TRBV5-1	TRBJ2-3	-	TGCGCCAGCAGCTTGGAACAGGGAGGCACAGATACGCAGTATTTT	CASSLEQGGTDTQYF
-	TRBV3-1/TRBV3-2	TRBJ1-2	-	TGTGCCAGCAGCCAAGTCCGGGAATTACACACCTTC	CASSQVRELHTF
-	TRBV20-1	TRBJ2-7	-	TGCAGTGCAGCCCAGGGGAACGAGCAGTACTTC	CSAAQGNEQYF
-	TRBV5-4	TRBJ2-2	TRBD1	TGTGCCAGCGGGGTGGGACAGTCGAACACCGGGGAGCTGTTTTTT	CASGVGQSNTGELFF
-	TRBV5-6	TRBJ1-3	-	TGTGCCAGCAGCGCGGCGACGGGTTCTTCTGGAAACACCATATATTTT	CASSAATGSSGNTIYF
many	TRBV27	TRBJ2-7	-	TGTGCCAGCAGTTCAACCATGACAGTCTACGAGCAGTACTTC	CASSSTMTVYEQYF
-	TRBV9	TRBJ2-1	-	TGTGCCAGCAGCGACCGGGACCGGGGGAATGAGCAGTTCTTC	CASSDRDRGNEQFF
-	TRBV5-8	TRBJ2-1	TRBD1	TGTGCCAGCAGGTCCGGGACAGGGGCCTACAATGAGCAGTTCTTC	CASRSGTGAYNEQFF
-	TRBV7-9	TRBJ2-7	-	TGTGCCAGCAGCTTCGACGGAGGTCCCTCCTACGAGCAGTACTTC	CASSFDGGPSYEQYF
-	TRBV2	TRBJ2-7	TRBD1	TGTGCCACCAGCCCGGGACAGGGATACGAGCAGTACTTC	CATSPGQGYEQYF
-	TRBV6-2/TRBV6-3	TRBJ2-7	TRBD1	TGTGCCAGCAGTTACTCCCCTCGAGGGACAGGGCGACACGAGCAGTACTTC	CASSYSPRGTGRHEQYF
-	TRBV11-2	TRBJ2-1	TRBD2	TGTGCCACGGCGGGACTAGCGGGAAGGAATGAGCAGTTCTTC	CATAGLAGRNEQFF
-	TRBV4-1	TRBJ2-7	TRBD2	TGCGCCAGCAGCCAGTCGGAGTCTAGCGGGTTCTACGAGCAGTACTTC	CASSQSESSGFYEQYF
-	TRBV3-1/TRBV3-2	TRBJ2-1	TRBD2	TGTGCCAGCAGCCATTCTAGCGGGAGTTCCAATGAGCAGTTCTTC	CASSHSSGSSNEQFF
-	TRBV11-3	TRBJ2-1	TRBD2	TGTGCCAGCAGCTTAGGAGGTAGCGGGAGCCACAATGAGCAGTTCTTC	CASSLGGSGSHNEQFF
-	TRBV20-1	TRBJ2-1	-	TGCAGTGGACAGGAATTCAATGAGCAGTTCTTC	CSGQEFNEQFF
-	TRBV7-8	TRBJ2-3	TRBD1	TGTGCCAGCAGCCTAGGGGACAGGGTAGCCACAGATACGCAGTATTTT	CASSLGDRVATDTQYF
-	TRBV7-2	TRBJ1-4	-	TGTGCCAGCAGCTTAGCGGCAGGGCGGAGTAATGAAAAACTGTTTTTT	CASSLAAGRSNEKLFF
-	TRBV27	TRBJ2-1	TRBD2	TGTGCCAGCAGACCAACTCTGCATCTAGCGGAGACATACAATGAGCAGTTCTTC	CASRPTLHLAETYNEQFF
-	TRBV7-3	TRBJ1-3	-	TGTGCCAGCAGCTTGGAGACTGGAAACACCATATATTTT	CASSLETGNTIYF
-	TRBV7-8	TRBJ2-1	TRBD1	TGTGCCAGCACTCAGGGGGCGGACAATGAGCAGTTCTTC	CASTQGADNEQFF
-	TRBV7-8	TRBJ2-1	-	TGTGCCAGCAGCTCGGCCATGGGGCGGTACTCCTACAATGAGCAGTTCTTC	CASSSAMGRYSYNEQFF
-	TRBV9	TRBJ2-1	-	TGTGCCAGCAGCGTAGGAGGACTAACCTACAATGAGCAGTTCTTC	CASSVGGLTYNEQFF
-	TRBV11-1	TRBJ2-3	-	TGTGCCAGCAGCCCCCTGAGGATCCGCACAGATACGCAGTATTTT	CASSPLRIRTDTQYF
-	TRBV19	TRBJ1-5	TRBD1	TGTGCCAGTAGGGACTATACAGGGGACACAGTGGGCAATCAGCCCCAGCATTTT	CASRDYTGDTVGNQPQHF